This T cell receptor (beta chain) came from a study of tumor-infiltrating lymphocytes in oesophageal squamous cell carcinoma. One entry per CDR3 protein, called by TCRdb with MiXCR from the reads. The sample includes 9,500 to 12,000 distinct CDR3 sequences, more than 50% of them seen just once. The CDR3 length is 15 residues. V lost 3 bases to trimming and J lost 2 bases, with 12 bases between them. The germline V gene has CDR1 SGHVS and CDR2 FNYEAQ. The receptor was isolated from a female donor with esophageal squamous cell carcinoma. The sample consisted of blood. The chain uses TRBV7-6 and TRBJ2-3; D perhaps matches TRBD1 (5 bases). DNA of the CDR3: TGTGCCAGCAGCTTGGGCAGGGTGGTCACAGATACGCAGTATTTT. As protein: CASSLGRVVTDTQYF. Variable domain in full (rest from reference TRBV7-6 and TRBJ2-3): GAGVSQSPRYKVTKRGQDVALRCDPISGHVSLYWYRQALGQGPEFLTYFNYEAQQDKSGLPNDRFSAERPEGSISTLTIQRTEQRDSAMYRCASSLGRVVTDTQYFGPGTRLTVL.